A selection of T cell receptor beta chains follows, all from one sample in a study of T cell repertoires in cytomegalovirus infection. TCRdb reanalysed the reads using MiXCR and keeps one entry per CDR3 protein. The sample carries about 310,000 distinct CDR3 sequences, about 9.1% recorded once. Sequencing input: PBMCs. The receptors were gathered from a human donor in good health (CMV status not recorded). Some clones in this sample may be carry-over from other donors' samples. CDR3s include the opening cysteine and the closing phenylalanine or tryptophan. A D gene is named only where the DNA matches it firmly. Expanded clones get a size class; other rows say once, few or many, or leave the size out.

v_call	j_call	clone_size	d_call	cdr3_nt	cdr3_aa
TRBV20-1	TRBJ1-1	.	TRBD1	TGCAGTGCTCAACCGGGACAGGGGCGAACTGAAGCTTTCTTT	CSAQPGQGRTEAFF
TRBV20-1	TRBJ2-1	.	TRBD2	TGCAGTGCTAGAACCGGGGGGGGATACAATGAGCAGTTCTTC	CSARTGGGYNEQFF
TRBV29-1	TRBJ1-2	many	.	TGCAGCGTCCGGGGCTTGGGGGTTGGCTACACCTTC	CSVRGLGVGYTF
TRBV29-1	TRBJ2-5	few	.	TGCAGCGTTGAGGGGCCCATCCGGTTGGGGACCCAGTACTTC	CSVEGPIRLGTQYF
TRBV20-1	TRBJ2-1	.	TRBD1	TGCAGTGCGCAGACAGGGCCCTACAATGAGCAGTTCTTC	CSAQTGPYNEQFF
TRBV2	TRBJ1-2	many	.	TGTGCCAGCAGTCAATTGGAGGGGGTGGATGGCTACACCTTC	CASSQLEGVDGYTF
TRBV24-1	TRBJ2-1	many	.	TGTGCCACCAGTGATTTCGACAATGAGCAGTTCTTC	CATSDFDNEQFF
TRBV29-1	TRBJ1-1	.	.	TGCAGCGTACCGACAGTTAACACTGAAGCTTTCTTT	CSVPTVNTEAFF
TRBV6-4	TRBJ1-2	few	TRBD1	TGTGCCAGCAGTGCACAGGGGAACTATGGCTACACCTTC	CASSAQGNYGYTF
TRBV28	TRBJ1-6	few	TRBD1	TGTGCCAGCACTCCTACGGGACAGGGGGCCTTTTCACCCCTCCACTTT	CASTPTGQGAFSPLHF
TRBV11-3	TRBJ2-1	few	TRBD2	TGTGCCAGCAGCTTAGATCAGAACGGGGGGGCGCAGCAGTTCTTC	CASSLDQNGGAQQFF
TRBV7-9	TRBJ2-1	.	TRBD1	TGTGCCAGCAGCTCTAATACGGGGGGACAGGGCTCCTACAATGAGCAGTTCTTC	CASSSNTGGQGSYNEQFF
TRBV7-2	TRBJ1-2	many	.	TGTGCCAGCAGCTCCTGGGGGGGGGTCCCCTCTTTCTACACCTTC	CASSSWGGVPSFYTF
TRBV29-1	TRBJ2-5	many	.	TGCAGCGTTGAAGGAGACAACCACCAAGAGACCCAGTACTTC	CSVEGDNHQETQYF
TRBV6-2/TRBV6-3	TRBJ1-3	many	TRBD1	TGTGCCAGCAGTTACGGCGGGACAGTGACTGGAAACACCATATATTTT	CASSYGGTVTGNTIYF
TRBV2	TRBJ2-6	many	.	TGTGCCAGCAGTGTCCAGGGGCGCGAGTCCAACGTCCTGACTTTC	CASSVQGRESNVLTF
TRBV7-9	TRBJ1-2	many	TRBD1	TGTGCCAGCAGCTTGGACGGGGGACAGGGGGCTAACTATGGCTACACCTTC	CASSLDGGQGANYGYTF
TRBV2	TRBJ1-6	many	.	TGTGCCAGCACGTGGATACCCTATAATTCACCCCTCCACTTT	CASTWIPYNSPLHF
TRBV27	TRBJ2-5	many	TRBD2	TGTGCCAGCAGTTTAGGAGCTAGCGGGGTCGCGGGGACCCAGTACTTC	CASSLGASGVAGTQYF
TRBV7-2	TRBJ2-1	many	.	TGTGCCAGCAGCTTAGGGGGGTATGAGCAGTTCTTC	CASSLGGYEQFF